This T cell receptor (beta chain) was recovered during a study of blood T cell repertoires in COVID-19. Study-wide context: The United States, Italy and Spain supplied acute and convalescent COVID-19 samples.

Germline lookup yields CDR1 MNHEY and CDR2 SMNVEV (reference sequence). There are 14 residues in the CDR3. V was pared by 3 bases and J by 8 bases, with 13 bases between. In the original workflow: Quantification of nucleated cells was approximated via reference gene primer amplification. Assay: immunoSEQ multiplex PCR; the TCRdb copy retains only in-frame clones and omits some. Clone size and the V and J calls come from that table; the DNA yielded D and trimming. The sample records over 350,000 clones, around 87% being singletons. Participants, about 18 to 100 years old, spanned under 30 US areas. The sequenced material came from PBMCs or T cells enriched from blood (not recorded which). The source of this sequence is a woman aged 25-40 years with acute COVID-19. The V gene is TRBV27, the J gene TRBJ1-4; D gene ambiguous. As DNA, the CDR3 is TGTGCCAGCAGTTTGTTGAGCGATAGGGAAAAACTGTTTTTT. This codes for CASSLLSDREKLFF.